The 28 T cell receptor beta chains below all came from one sample that was sequenced in a study of blood T cell repertoires in COVID-19. Clones were read by immunoSEQ multiplex PCR, and TCRdb kept only the in-frame ones, dropping some. The sample has about 250,000 clones; around 80% are singletons. The sequenced material came from PBMCs or T cells enriched from blood (not recorded which). The receptor set was obtained from a man aged 35-49 years who had been exposed to COVID-19.

This chain links TRBV5-1 with TRBJ1-1; possible D gene TRBD1, 5 bases. V shed 10 bases and J shed 0 bases, with 13 bases lying between them. Germline CDR1 and CDR2: SGHRS and YFSETQ. The CDR3 contains 13 residues. CDR3 protein: CAGRQGLNTEAFF. The CDR3 region has the DNA TGCGCCGGAAGGCAGGGATTGAACACTGAAGCTTTCTTT. Looking up the rest from reference TRBV5-1 and TRBJ1-1 gives the full variable domain: KAGVTQTPRYLIKTRGQQVTLSCSPISGHRSVSWYQQTPGQGLQFLFEYFSETQRNKGNFPGRFSGRQFSNSRSEMNVSTLELGDSALYLCAGRQGLNTEAFFGQGTRLTVV.

V gene TRBV19 combines with J gene TRBJ2-1; 9 bases map to TRBD1. The CDR3 totals 15 residues. Losses at the gene ends were 3 bases for V and 4 bases for J; bases not matched to a gene: 4. Germline V lookup: CDR1 LNHDA, CDR2 SQIVND (reference sequence). The chain's CDR3 is CASSIQGQGYNEQFF. The CDR3 bases are TGTGCCAGTAGTATCCAGGGACAGGGTTACAATGAGCAGTTCTTC.

The chain recombines TRBV7-3 with TRBJ2-3, with D possibly matching TRBD2 (5 bases). Trimming took 5 bases from V and 4 from J, leaving 19 bases between them. Germline values: CDR1 SGHTA, CDR2 FQGTGA. The CDR3 extends over 16 amino acids. The CDR3 DNA sequence: TGTGCCAGCAGCCCGGTCTTGGGAGTGGGGTCAGATACGCAGTATTTT. Its translation: CASSPVLGVGSDTQYF.

V gene TRBV11-3 combines with J gene TRBJ2-1; 14 positions agree with TRBD2. In germline, CDR1 is SGHNT, CDR2 YENEEA. V dropped 2 bases and J dropped 5; count of bases not matched to a gene: 8. CDR3 length: 18 residues. CDR3 in amino acids: CASSLPPGTSGSHNEQFF. The CDR3 region has the DNA TGTGCCAGCAGCTTACCCCCCGGGACTAGCGGGAGCCACAATGAGCAGTTCTTC. Full variable domain (outside the CDR3, taken from reference TRBV11-3 and TRBJ2-1): EAGVVQSPRYKIIEKKQPVAFWCNPISGHNTLYWYLQNLGQGPELLIRYENEEAVDDSQLPKDRFSAERLKGVDSTLKIQPAELGDSAVYLCASSLPPGTSGSHNEQFFGPGTRLTVL.

This clone came up a few times. The chain recombines TRBV4-2 with TRBJ2-2; D is unresolved. CDR3 size: 16 residues. The germline V gene has CDR1 LGHNA and CDR2 YNFKEQ. V was cut by 0 bases and J by 1 base, with 9 bases left in between. CDR3: CASSQDREVNTGELFF. The CDR3 DNA is TGTGCCAGCAGCCAAGATCGCGAGGTGAACACCGGGGAGCTGTTTTTT.

The rearrangement links TRBV7-9 to TRBJ2-5; perhaps TRBD2 as D (5 bases). Deletions cut 2 bases from V and 4 bases from J, with 14 bases between. Germline V CDR1 and CDR2: SEHNR, FQNEAQ (reference sequence). This CDR3 region has 15 residues. CDR3 bases: TGTGCCAGCAGCTTAAGCAGAACCCGGGGAGAGACCCAGTACTTC. This gives the protein CASSLSRTRGETQYF. The full variable domain, rest sourced from reference TRBV7-9 and TRBJ2-5, is DTGVSQNPRHKITKRGQNVTFRCDPISEHNRLYWYRQTLGQGPEFLTYFQNEAQLEKSRLLSDRFSAERPKGSFSTLEIQRTEQGDSAMYLCASSLSRTRGETQYFGPGTRLLVL.

This clone has only one observation. The CDR3 loop reads CASTNSYGYTF. The CDR3 DNA sequence: TGTGCCAGCACCAATTCCTATGGCTACACCTTC. The chain is built from TRBV2 and TRBJ1-2; D uncertain. CDR1 and CDR2 from the germline V gene are SNHLY and FYNNEI. This CDR3 comprises 11 residues. V lost 7 bases, J lost 4 bases, and 7 bases lay in between.

CDR3 in amino acids: CASSLRSAAEQETQYF. In DNA form, the CDR3 reads TGTGCCAGCTCACTCAGATCGGCAGCGGAACAAGAGACCCAGTACTTC. The J gene is TRBJ2-5, the V gene TRBV18; maybe TRBD2 (5 bases). Germline V gives CDR1 KGHSH, CDR2 LQKENI. Trimming removed 4 bases from V and 2 bases from J, with 17 bases in between. This CDR3 spans 16 amino acids.

This clone was counted a single time. The chain employs TRBV6-1 and TRBJ2-2, with TRBD2 identical over 9 bases. Per germline, CDR1 MNHNS and CDR2 SASEGT. The CDR3 runs to 17 residues. The V and J ends lost 0 bases and 0 bases, in that order; junction bases with no gene match: 2. The CDR3 protein is CASSEATSGTNTGELFF. In nucleotides, the CDR3 is TGTGCCAGCAGTGAAGCGACTAGCGGAACGAACACCGGGGAGCTGTTTTTT.

This chain connects TRBV24-1 to TRBJ2-7; D is perhaps TRBD2 (5 bases). V was trimmed by 9 bases and J by 1 base, leaving 12 bases between them. CDR1 KGHDR and CDR2 SFDVKD come from the germline V gene. The CDR3 contains 13 residues. The CDR3 loop is CATALGASYEQYF. The CDR3 DNA reads as TGTGCCACCGCATTGGGAGCTTCCTACGAGCAGTACTTC.

This rearrangement joins TRBV19 to TRBJ1-2; TRBD1 aligns across 7 bases. The CDR3 consists of 14 residues. CDR1 and CDR2 (germline): LNHDA, SQIVND (reference sequence). J gave up 1 base and V 7 bases, and 6 bases lay outside the gene matches. CDR3 in amino acids: CASTSTGFNYGYTF. CDR3 DNA sequence: TGTGCCAGTACCTCGACAGGGTTTAACTATGGCTACACCTTC.

The chain links TRBV5-4 to TRBJ1-1, with TRBD1 matching 7 bases. This CDR3 is built from 14 residues. V shed 4 bases, J shed 11 bases, and the junction held 14 bases outside the gene matches. The germline V gene encodes CDR1 SGHNT and CDR2 YYREEE (reference sequence). In nucleotides, the CDR3 is TGTGCCAGCAGCAGAACCGGGACAGTCTCTGTGGCTTTCTTT. Its translation: CASSRTGTVSVAFF.

The chain is built from TRBV7-2 and TRBJ2-1; TRBD2 matches at 12 bases. The junction had 9 bases not matched to a gene; V was cut back by 6 bases and J by 9 bases. Germline V gene sequence: CDR1 SGHTA, CDR2 FQGNSA. This CDR3 is built from 15 residues. The DNA of the CDR3 is TGTGCCAGCAGTATGCTAGCGGGAGGGAGGGTTGAGCAGTTCTTC. This sequence encodes CASSMLAGGRVEQFF.

The chain links TRBV6-5 to TRBJ1-1; D is unclear. The CDR3 consists of 15 residues. From germline, CDR1 is MNHEY and CDR2 SVGAGI. The ends were cut back, 0 bases at V and 0 bases at J, with 8 bases in the middle. CDR3 sequence: CASSYSRTVNTEAFF. CDR3 coding DNA: TGTGCCAGCAGTTACTCGCGGACTGTGAACACTGAAGCTTTCTTT.

The V gene is TRBV7-6, the J gene TRBJ1-2; 8 nucleotides align to TRBD1. The germline V gene has CDR1 SGHVS and CDR2 FNYEAQ. This CDR3 region has 17 residues. V lost 3 bases to trimming and J lost 2 bases; unmatched junction nucleotides: 11. In DNA, the CDR3 is TGTGCCAGCAGCTTCTTAACAGGGACAGGACCCAACTATGGCTACACCTTC. It translates to CASSFLTGTGPNYGYTF.

In this sample, this clone turned up many times. The CDR3 loop is CASRPSEWDRAYEQYF. The CDR3 coding sequence is TGTGCCAGCAGACCTTCAGAGTGGGACAGGGCTTACGAGCAGTACTTC. The chain couples TRBV25-1 to TRBJ2-7; 9 nucleotides match TRBD1. This CDR3 comprises 16 residues. Germline trimming cut 6 bases from V and 4 bases from J; bases unmatched to any gene: 13. CDR1 is MGHDK, CDR2 SYGVNS, per germline.

The V and J genes are TRBV7-9 and TRBJ1-1; TRBD1 might be the D (5 bases). The length of the CDR3 is 15 residues. Germline-derived CDR1 and CDR2 are SEHNR and FQNEAQ (reference sequence). V shed 2 bases and J shed 0 bases, with 10 bases lying between them. The CDR3 region has the DNA TGTGCCAGCAGCTTACAGGGAGGGATGAACACTGAAGCTTTCTTT. Amino acid sequence: CASSLQGGMNTEAFF.

The genes are TRBV5-1 and TRBJ2-5, with 8 bases lining up with TRBD2. Germline-derived CDR1 and CDR2 are SGHRS and YFSETQ. Losses at the gene ends were 4 bases for V and 1 base for J; bases not matched to a gene: 9. This CDR3 is 16 amino acids long. This CDR3 is CASSLGGTSVQETQYF. The CDR3 bases are TGCGCCAGCAGCCTGGGGGGGACTAGTGTCCAAGAGACCCAGTACTTC.

V is TRBV9 and J is TRBJ2-3; TRBD1 matches at 7 bases. The CDR3 is made up of 15 amino acids. V gave up 4 bases and J gave up 4 bases; unmatched junction bases: 9. The V gene's germline CDR1 is SGDLS and CDR2 YYNGEE. CDR3 nucleotides: TGTGCCAGCAGCCCTCTGGGACAGAGGCCAGATACGCAGTATTTT. Protein product: CASSPLGQRPDTQYF.

This chain links TRBV7-6 with TRBJ1-1; D may be TRBD1 (6 bases). V was pared by 2 bases and J by 0 bases, with 10 bases between. The germline gives CDR1 SGHVS, CDR2 FNYEAQ. The CDR3 is 15 residues long. CDR3 sequence: CASSLRTDMNTEAFF. Written as DNA, the CDR3 is TGTGCCAGCAGCTTAAGGACAGACATGAACACTGAAGCTTTCTTT.

In this sample, this clone turned up a few times. The V and J genes are TRBV27 and TRBJ1-6; 9 positions agree with TRBD1. CDR3 size: 15 residues. V lost 5 bases, J lost 9 bases, and 8 bases stayed unmatched. The germline V gene encodes CDR1 MNHEY and CDR2 SMNVEV (reference sequence). The CDR3 sequence is CASSQGQGNVSPLHF. In nucleotides, the CDR3 is TGTGCCAGCAGTCAGGGACAGGGTAATGTTTCACCCCTCCACTTT.

The chain recombines TRBV21-1 with TRBJ2-7; the D call TRBD2 from the table was never checked on the DNA. TRBV21-1 is a known pseudogene. CDR3 size: 17 residues. The CDR3 protein is CASSKALPLAGLYEQYF. The DNA of the CDR3 is TGTGCCAGCAGCAAAGCTTTGCCTTTAGCGGGTTTGTATGAGCAGTACTTC.

The chain uses TRBV2 and TRBJ1-2; D uncertain. V shed 3 bases and J shed 5 bases, with 16 bases lying between them. Germline CDR1 SNHLY, CDR2 FYNNEI. This CDR3 region has 15 residues. This chain's CDR3 is CASSEAPGNPYGYTF. The CDR3 DNA reads TGTGCCAGCAGTGAGGCCCCGGGTAACCCTTATGGCTACACCTTC.

This chain connects TRBV6-5 to TRBJ2-7; 8 bases agree with TRBD2. CDR1 is MNHEY and CDR2 is SVGAGI in the germline V gene. The CDR3 is made up of 13 amino acids. V shed 8 bases and J 0 bases; nucleotides not matched to a gene: 3. Written as DNA, the CDR3 is TGTGCCAGCGTAGCGGGGTCCTCCTACGAGCAGTACTTC. Encoded protein: CASVAGSSYEQYF.

This clone has a handful of counts. The V call is TRBV2, the J call TRBJ2-1; tentatively, D is TRBD2 (6 bases). Germline assignment: CDR1 SNHLY and CDR2 FYNNEI. The CDR3 is 15 amino acids. V lost 0 bases and J 4 bases, leaving 10 bases between the germline ends. As DNA, the CDR3 is TGTGCCAGCAGTGAAGCGGGAGGCTTATACAATGAGCAGTTCTTC. Amino acid sequence: CASSEAGGLYNEQFF.

J is TRBJ2-7 and V is TRBV10-3; 7 nucleotides agree with TRBD1. With 8 bases clipped from V and 0 bases from J, the junction kept 4 bases outside the gene matches. Germline-derived CDR1 and CDR2 are ENHRY and SYGVKD. This CDR3 spans 13 amino acids. DNA for the CDR3: TGTGCCATCGGGACAGCTGCCTCCTACGAGCAGTACTTC. As protein: CAIGTAASYEQYF.

This chain links TRBV12-3 or TRBV12-4 with TRBJ1-3; D not resolved. The CDR3 is made up of 10 amino acids. V was shortened by 8 bases and J by 7 bases, with 6 bases between the two germline ends. The CDR3 sequence: CASYSNTIYF. The CDR3 DNA reads TGTGCCAGCTATTCCAACACCATATATTTT.

This chain uses TRBV7-2 with TRBJ1-2; D is possibly TRBD1 (5 bases). This CDR3 has 15 amino acids. Germline V gene data show CDR1 as SGHTA and CDR2 as FQGNSA. V lost 1 base, J lost 4 bases, and 13 bases lay in between. The CDR3 reads CASSLGIRGGYGYTF. The CDR3 region has the DNA TGTGCCAGCAGCTTAGGGATTAGGGGTGGCTATGGCTACACCTTC.